This T cell receptor beta chain was identified in a study of Ad26.COV2.S vaccination and SARS-CoV-2 variants. On the study more broadly: Into the muscle, Ad26.COV2.S was dosed once or twice, 56 days apart.

Assay: immunoSEQ multiplex PCR; the TCRdb copy retains only in-frame clones and omits some. The table lists approximately 400,000 clones, about 80% of them singletons. Study conclusions and caveats: Placebo recipients trailed vaccine recipients in spike-specific TCR breadth. Analytic work on TCR breadth and depth might have understated the full extent of total T cell responses.

Points on this clone: What it binds is unknown.

Sample treatment: roughly 18 received Ad26.COV2.S at low or high dose, single or two shots; 5 received placebo; per-sample allocation not given. Vaccine and placebo recipients were sampled on day 63 after the first injection. An adult aged 18-55 years in Boston served as the donor. The CDR3 spans 22 residues. Germline trimming cut 4 bases from V and 0 bases from J; bases unmatched to any gene: 23. Germline CDR1 reads LGHNT; CDR2 reads FRNRAP. The chain combines TRBV12-5 with TRBJ1-3; 8 bases agree with TRBD1. The clonotype originates from a person between 18 and 65 years old who received the Ad26.COV2.S COVID-19 vaccine or a placebo. This sample comprised peripheral blood, obtained in a trial of Ad26.COV2.S vaccine versus placebo. CDR3 nucleotides: TGTGCTAGTGGTTCCGACAGGGGCACCTTTGGGTTACAGCTTCTCTCTGGAAACACCATATATTTT. Protein product: CASGSDRGTFGLQLLSGNTIYF.